These 22 T cell receptor beta chains came from one sample sequenced in a study of PD-1 blockade in classical Hodgkin lymphoma. All trial patients relapsed after autologous stem cell transplantation. Profiled with immunoSEQ multiplex PCR; TCRdb holds only in-frame clones, not every one. The table includes 66,000 or so clones, 71% detected once. The sequenced sample was peripheral blood mononuclear cells (PBMCs), obtained before the second cycle of nivolumab. These receptors originate from a human donor with classical Hodgkin lymphoma.

The chain links TRBV11-2 to TRBJ1-1; TRBD1 matches at 7 bases. Germline assignment: CDR1 SGHAT and CDR2 FQNNGV. The CDR3 runs 15 residues. After removal of 5 bases from V and 1 base from J, the junction contained 7 bases not matched to a gene. CDR3 nucleotides: TGTGCCAGCAGCCCCTGGAGGGGGCCGAACACTGAAGCTTTCTTT. Amino acid sequence: CASSPWRGPNTEAFF.

The V and J genes are TRBV27 and TRBJ2-5; the match to TRBD1 covers 9 bases. With 3 bases clipped from V and 5 bases from J, the junction kept 7 bases outside the gene matches. This CDR3 region has 15 residues. CDR1 is MNHEY and CDR2 is SMNVEV in the germline V gene (reference sequence). The CDR3 loop reads CASSFYRGQRETQYF. The CDR3 DNA reads as TGTGCCAGCAGTTTCTACAGGGGGCAAAGGGAGACCCAGTACTTC.

The chain carries TRBV6-1 and TRBJ1-4; D gene uncertain. Germline assignment: CDR1 MNHNS and CDR2 SASEGT. The CDR3 has 15 residues. Trimming took 3 bases from V and 5 from J, leaving 13 bases between them. CDR3 residues: CASSEILGVNEKLFF. The CDR3 nucleotides are TGTGCCAGCAGTGAGATACTGGGAGTCAATGAAAAACTGTTTTTT.

The V call is TRBV5-1, the J call TRBJ2-2, with D uncertain. Germline V lookup: CDR1 SGHRS, CDR2 YFSETQ. The V and J ends lost 3 bases and 5 bases respectively, with 11 bases between them. The CDR3 runs to 14 residues. CDR3 in DNA: TGCGCCAGCAGCTACCAGTCTGAGACCGGGGAGCTGTTTTTT. Its protein is CASSYQSETGELFF.

This clone has just a few counts. The CDR3 nucleotides read TGCAGCGTTGAGAGGCAGGGTTACTACGAGCAGTACTTC. It yields the protein CSVERQGYYEQYF. This chain joins TRBV29-1 and TRBJ2-7; tentatively, D is TRBD1 (5 bases). The ends were cut back, 3 bases at V and 3 bases at J, with 12 bases in the middle. CDR3 size: 13 residues. CDR1 is SQVTM, CDR2 ANQGSEA, per germline.

CDR3 sequence (DNA): TGTGCCAGCACCACTACAGGGAACACTGAAGCTTTCTTT. This gives the protein CASTTTGNTEAFF. V is TRBV27 and J is TRBJ1-1; a weak D match, TRBD1 (5 bases). The V end lost 7 bases, the J end lost 1 base, and 10 bases lay between the germline ends. CDR3 length: 13 amino acids. The V gene's germline CDR1 is MNHEY and CDR2 SMNVEV (reference sequence).

This clone occurred a few times. The genes are TRBV10-3 and TRBJ2-7; D is possibly TRBD2 (5 bases). The CDR3 consists of 11 residues. Germline CDR1 ENHRY, CDR2 SYGVKD. The germline V and J ends were trimmed by 6 bases and 4 bases, with 7 bases remaining between them. CDR3 DNA sequence: TGTGCCATCAGCCGGGATTACGAGCAGTACTTC. Its protein is CAISRDYEQYF.

V and J are TRBV5-5 and TRBJ2-7; perhaps D is TRBD1 or TRBD2 (5 bases each). Trimming pared 0 bases from V and 3 bases from J, leaving 16 bases between. The CDR3 length is 16 residues. The germline V gene has CDR1 SGHKS and CDR2 YYEKEE (reference sequence). As DNA, the CDR3 is TGTGCCAGCAGCTTGGTGGGGGATATGGACCTCTACGAGCAGTACTTC. The encoded protein is CASSLVGDMDLYEQYF.

A single count supports this clone. The chain links TRBV18 to TRBJ1-1, with D maybe TRBD1 (5 bases). CDR3 length: 14 amino acids. V was clipped by 9 bases and J by 1 base, with 15 bases between them. Per germline, CDR1 KGHSH and CDR2 LQKENI. CDR3 in amino acids: CASFRTGGNTEAFF. For the CDR3, the DNA is TGTGCCAGTTTCCGAACTGGGGGGAACACTGAAGCTTTCTTT. Together with reference TRBV18 and TRBJ1-1, the CDR3 gives the full variable domain: NAGVMQNPRHLVRRRGQEARLRCSPMKGHSHVYWYRQLPEEGLKFMVYLQKENIIDESGMPKERFSAEFPKEGPSILRIQQVVRGDSAAYFCASFRTGGNTEAFFGQGTRLTVV.

The J gene is TRBJ2-3, the V gene TRBV5-4; the D is unclear. CDR1 and CDR2 (germline): SGHNT, YYREEE (reference sequence). This CDR3 contains 13 residues. V lost 0 bases and J 6 bases, leaving 8 bases between the germline ends. The CDR3 loop reads CASSLAGRDTQYF. The DNA of the CDR3 is TGTGCCAGCAGCTTGGCAGGTCGGGATACGCAGTATTTT.

This chain links TRBV19 with TRBJ2-1, with 11 bases aligning to TRBD2. The V and J ends lost 6 bases and 3 bases, in that order; junction bases with no gene match: 4. The germline CDR1 and CDR2 sequences are LNHDA and SQIVND (reference sequence). This CDR3 spans 15 amino acids. The CDR3 DNA sequence: TGTGCCAGTAGCCGGGGACTAGCGGACTACAATGAGCAGTTCTTC. Translation: CASSRGLADYNEQFF.

The chain employs TRBV6-5 and TRBJ2-5; D possibly corresponds to TRBD2 (5 bases). V was shortened by 2 bases and J by 5 bases, with 12 bases between the two germline ends. CDR1 and CDR2 from the germline V gene are MNHEY and SVGAGI. The CDR3 has 14 amino acids. The CDR3 DNA sequence: TGTGCCAGCAGTTACGGGCTAGCCCGGGAGACCCAGTACTTC. Protein: CASSYGLARETQYF.

V and J are TRBV6-6 and TRBJ1-1, with D perhaps matching TRBD1 (5 bases). The length of the CDR3 is 14 residues. The germline V gene has CDR1 MNHNY and CDR2 SVGAGI (reference sequence). Between the trimmed V and J ends, which lost 5 bases and 6 bases, there was a span of 16 bases. CDR3 nucleotide sequence: TGTGCCAGCAGTCGTACAGGCCCGAGGGCTGAAGCTTTCTTT. This encodes CASSRTGPRAEAFF.

The chain employs TRBV27 and TRBJ2-1; D may be TRBD1 (7 bases). The V gene lost 4 bases and the J gene lost 5 bases, with 24 bases spanning the gap. The germline V gene has CDR1 MNHEY and CDR2 SMNVEV (reference sequence). The CDR3 contains 18 residues. CDR3 sequence (DNA): TGTGCCAGCAGTTCTATCGCACCGCGGGACAGAGAAAACAATGAGCAGTTCTTC. It is translated as CASSSIAPRDRENNEQFF.

The chain carries TRBV6-5 and TRBJ2-1, with TRBD1 identical over 10 bases. Trimming cost V 6 bases and J 8 bases; bases outside gene matches: 10. Germline V CDR1 and CDR2: MNHEY, SVGAGI. The CDR3 runs 15 residues. In DNA, the CDR3 is TGTGCCAGCAGCCAGACAGGGGGCGCTTGGGATGAGCAGTTCTTC. Its translation: CASSQTGGAWDEQFF.

This chain links TRBV5-1 with TRBJ2-3; D tentatively fits TRBD1 or TRBD2 (5 bases each). Germline CDR1 and CDR2: SGHRS and YFSETQ. The CDR3 spans 15 residues. Trimming stripped 0 bases from V and 5 bases from J, with 13 bases between. The CDR3 is CASSLEGSLGDTQYF. DNA of the CDR3: TGCGCCAGCAGCTTGGAGGGGAGTCTTGGAGATACGCAGTATTTT.

The chain uses TRBV6-5 and TRBJ2-7; a weak D match, TRBD1 (5 bases). Germline CDR1 MNHEY, CDR2 SVGAGI. Trimming took off 1 base at V and 2 bases at J, with 9 bases between the two ends. CDR3 length equals 14 residues. This chain's CDR3 is CASSYWAGTYEQYF. The CDR3 DNA reads TGTGCCAGCAGTTACTGGGCAGGGACCTACGAGCAGTACTTC.

This chain joins TRBV2 and TRBJ1-6, with D uncertain. The CDR3 loop spans 15 amino acids. Germline V gives CDR1 SNHLY, CDR2 FYNNEI. V lost 8 bases, J lost 0 bases, and 11 bases lay in between. The CDR3 protein is CASWAESSYNSPLHF. The CDR3 coding sequence is TGTGCCAGCTGGGCCGAGAGCTCCTATAATTCACCCCTCCACTTT.

The rearrangement uses TRBV19 and TRBJ2-5; the D is unclear. V was cut by 5 bases and J by 3 bases, with 10 bases left in between. Germline CDR1 LNHDA, CDR2 SQIVND (reference sequence). The CDR3 length is 13 residues. DNA for the CDR3: TGTGCCAGTAGTCGCTCAACAGAAGAGACCCAGTACTTC. Amino acid sequence: CASSRSTEETQYF.

The chain employs TRBV6-5 and TRBJ2-1, with 8 nucleotides matching TRBD1. Germline CDR1 is MNHEY and CDR2 is SVGAGI. V shed 4 bases, J shed 6 bases, and the junction held 2 bases outside the gene matches. The CDR3 extends over 13 amino acids. The CDR3 DNA follows: TGTGCCAGCAGTTGGACAGGGTCCAATGAGCAGTTCTTC. Residues: CASSWTGSNEQFF.

J is TRBJ1-6 and V is TRBV10-2; D is undetermined. V was clipped by 5 bases and J by 10 bases, with 15 bases between them. The CDR3 loop spans 14 amino acids. CDR1 is WSHSY and CDR2 is SAAADI in the germline V gene. CDR3 residues: CASSPARLLSPLHF. As DNA, the CDR3 is TGCGCCAGCAGTCCTGCCAGGCTACTATCACCCCTCCACTTT.

The chain couples TRBV6-1 to TRBJ1-1; 7 positions agree with TRBD1. After removal of 6 bases from V and 1 base from J, the junction contained 8 bases not matched to a gene. Germline V gives CDR1 MNHNS, CDR2 SASEGT. The CDR3 covers 15 residues. The CDR3 DNA reads as TGTGCCAGCAGCCGAAAGACAGGGACGAACACTGAAGCTTTCTTT. Protein sequence: CASSRKTGTNTEAFF.